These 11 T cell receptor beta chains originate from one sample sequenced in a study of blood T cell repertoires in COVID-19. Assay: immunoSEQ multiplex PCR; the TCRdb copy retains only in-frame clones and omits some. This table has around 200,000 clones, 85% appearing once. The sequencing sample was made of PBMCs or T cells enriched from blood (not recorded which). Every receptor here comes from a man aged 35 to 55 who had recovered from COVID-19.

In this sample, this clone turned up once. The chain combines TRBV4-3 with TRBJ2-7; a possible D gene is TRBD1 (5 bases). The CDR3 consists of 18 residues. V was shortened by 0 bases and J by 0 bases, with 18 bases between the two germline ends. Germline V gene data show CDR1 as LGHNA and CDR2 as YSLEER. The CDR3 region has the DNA TGCGCCAGCAGCCAAGATTGGTTGGGCGGACATACCTCCTACGAGCAGTACTTC. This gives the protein CASSQDWLGGHTSYEQYF.

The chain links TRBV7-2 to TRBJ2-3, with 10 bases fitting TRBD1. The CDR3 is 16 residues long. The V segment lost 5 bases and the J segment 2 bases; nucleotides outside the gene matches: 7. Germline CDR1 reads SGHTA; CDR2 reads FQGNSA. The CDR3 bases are TGTGCCAGCAGCCCGCTGACAGGGGGCACCACAGATACGCAGTATTTT. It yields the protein CASSPLTGGTTDTQYF.

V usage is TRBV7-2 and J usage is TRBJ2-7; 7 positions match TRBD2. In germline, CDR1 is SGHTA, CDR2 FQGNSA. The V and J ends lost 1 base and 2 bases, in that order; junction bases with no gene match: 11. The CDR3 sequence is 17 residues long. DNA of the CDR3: TGTGCCAGCAGCTTAGGATCGAGCGGGAAATCAACCTACGAGCAGTACTTC. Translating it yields CASSLGSSGKSTYEQYF. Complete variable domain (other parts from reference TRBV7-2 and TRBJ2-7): GAGVSQSPSNKVTEKGKDVELRCDPISGHTALYWYRQSLGQGLEFLIYFQGNSAPDKSGLPSDRFSAERTGGSVSTLTIQRTQQEDSAVYLCASSLGSSGKSTYEQYFGPGTRLTVT.

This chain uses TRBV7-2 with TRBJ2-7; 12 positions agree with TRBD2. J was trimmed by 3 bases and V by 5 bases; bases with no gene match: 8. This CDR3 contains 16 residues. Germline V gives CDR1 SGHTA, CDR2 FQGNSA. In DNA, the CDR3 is TGTGCCAGCAGCACGGGACTAGCGGGTGGGGGCTACGAGCAGTACTTC. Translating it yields CASSTGLAGGGYEQYF. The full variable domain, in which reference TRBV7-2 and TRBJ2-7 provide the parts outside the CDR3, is GAGVSQSPSNKVTEKGKDVELRCDPISGHTALYWYRQSLGQGLEFLIYFQGNSAPDKSGLPSDRFSAERTGGSVSTLTIQRTQQEDSAVYLCASSTGLAGGGYEQYFGPGTRLTVT.

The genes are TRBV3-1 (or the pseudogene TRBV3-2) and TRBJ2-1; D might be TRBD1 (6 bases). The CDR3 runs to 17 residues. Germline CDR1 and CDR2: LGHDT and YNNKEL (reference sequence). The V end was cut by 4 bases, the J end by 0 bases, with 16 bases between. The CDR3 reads CASSRGKDSGSYNEQFF. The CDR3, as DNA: TGTGCCAGCAGCCGGGGGAAGGACAGCGGCTCCTACAATGAGCAGTTCTTC.

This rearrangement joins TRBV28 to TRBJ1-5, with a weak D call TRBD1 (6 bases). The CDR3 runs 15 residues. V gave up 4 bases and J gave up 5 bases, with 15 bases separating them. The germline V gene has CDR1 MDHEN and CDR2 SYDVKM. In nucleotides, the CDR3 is TGTGCCAGCAGTTGGGACACCCCCTTGGATCAGCCCCAGCATTTT. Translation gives CASSWDTPLDQPQHF.

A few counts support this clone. The CDR3 sequence is CASSEDSLVPNSYEQYF. DNA for the CDR3: TGTGCCAGCAGTGAGGACTCCCTGGTCCCCAACTCCTACGAGCAGTACTTC. V and J are TRBV6-4 and TRBJ2-7; D possibly corresponds to TRBD2 (5 bases). Looked up from germline, CDR1 is MRHNA and CDR2 is SNTAGT. The V and J ends lost 3 bases and 0 bases respectively, with 18 bases between them. The CDR3 loop spans 17 amino acids.

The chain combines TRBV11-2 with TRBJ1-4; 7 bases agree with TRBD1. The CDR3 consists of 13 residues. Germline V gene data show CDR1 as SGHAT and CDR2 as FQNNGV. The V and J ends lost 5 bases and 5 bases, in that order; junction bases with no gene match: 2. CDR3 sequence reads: CASSKTGNEKLFF. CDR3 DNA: TGTGCCAGCAGCAAGACAGGGAATGAAAAACTGTTTTTT.

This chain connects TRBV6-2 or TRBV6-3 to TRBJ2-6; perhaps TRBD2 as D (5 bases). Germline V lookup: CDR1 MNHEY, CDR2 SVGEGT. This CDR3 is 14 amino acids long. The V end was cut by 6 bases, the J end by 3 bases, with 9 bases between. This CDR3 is CASSPGLGANVLTF. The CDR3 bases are TGTGCCAGCAGCCCTGGACTTGGGGCCAACGTCCTGACTTTC.

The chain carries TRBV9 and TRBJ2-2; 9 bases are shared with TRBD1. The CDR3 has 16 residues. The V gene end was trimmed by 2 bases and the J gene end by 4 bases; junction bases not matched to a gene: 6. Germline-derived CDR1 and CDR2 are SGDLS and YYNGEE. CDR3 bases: TGTGCCAGCAGCGTTCCGGGACAGGGAGGCACCGGGGAGCTGTTTTTT. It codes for CASSVPGQGGTGELFF.

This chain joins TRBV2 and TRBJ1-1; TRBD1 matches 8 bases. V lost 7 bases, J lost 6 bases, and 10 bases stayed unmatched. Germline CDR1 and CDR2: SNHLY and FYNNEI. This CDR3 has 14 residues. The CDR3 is CASNDRGQSPEAFF. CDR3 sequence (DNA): TGTGCCAGCAATGACAGGGGCCAAAGCCCTGAAGCTTTCTTT.